This TCR beta chain was recorded in a study of cytomegalovirus exposure and HLA in healthy donors. PCR employed 60 Vbeta and 13 Jbeta primers. Repertoires were generated with immunoSEQ multiplex PCR, while TCRdb's copy carries only in-frame clones and drops some. The repertoire consists of under 150,000 clones, with more than 60% occurring once and the leading ten covering roughly 9.3%. Sequenced sample: PBMCs. The sequence came from a woman in her forties or fifties in good health and CMV-seropositive.

The CDR3 sequence is CAPMKDRRFDTQYF. The CDR3 nucleotides are TGTGCTCCCATGAAGGACAGGCGGTTTGATACGCAGTATTTT. The rearrangement links TRBV10-3 to TRBJ2-3, with 7 bases matching TRBD1. The CDR3 length is 14 residues. From germline, CDR1 is ENHRY and CDR2 SYGVKD.